This T cell receptor beta chain was documented in a study of T cells after yellow fever vaccination. Germline CDR1 is SGHVS and CDR2 is FQNEAQ. With 5 bases clipped from V and 6 bases from J, the junction kept 4 bases outside the gene matches. This CDR3 is 14 amino acids long. A 5'RACE template-switching step, the method used to make TCR cDNA, added a universal primer site and UMIs. TCRdb itself ran the 5' RACE reads through MiXCR, one entry per CDR3 protein. The sample yields under 150,000 distinct CDR3 sequences, 12% to 15% seen once. Whole-study findings and limits: The secondary response was weaker, and its peak arrived faster, on day 5 versus 15. Re-detected after boosting: most primary clones, around 97% of CD4 and 80% to 90% of CD8.

This clonotype was recorded a few times. The antigen remains undetermined. The sequenced sample was CD8+ T cells sorted from PBMCs, obtained 5 days after the yellow fever booster vaccination. The chain uses TRBV7-8 and TRBJ1-5; 10 bases are a match to TRBD1. This receptor was identified in a man aged 18 to 30 who received the YFV17D yellow fever vaccine. The CDR3 DNA reads as TGTGCCAGCAGCCCCGGACAGGGGGTTCAGCCCCAGCATTTT. Translating it yields CASSPGQGVQPQHF.